This TCR beta chain was sequenced during a study of radiotherapy plus CTLA-4 blockade in lung cancer. Study as a whole: Overall, approximately 18% of patients showed an objective response, while 31% attained disease control. Broader study findings: Peripheral blood showed expansion of tumor-derived TCR clones after radiotherapy and ipilimumab. Reports identified early blood T cell clone dynamics, with interferon-beta, as the best response predictor.

Profiling relied on immunoSEQ multiplex PCR, and the TCRdb table lists in-frame clones only, not all of them. The sample holds under 110,000 clones, more than 70% seen once. Of note for this clone: The antigen is not known.

The study treated chemo-refractory metastatic non-small-cell lung cancer patients with focal radiation plus ipilimumab CTLA-4 blockade. Trimming cost V 4 bases and J 4 bases; bases outside gene matches: 8. This CDR3 has 15 amino acids. CDR1 and CDR2 (germline): SGDLS, YYNGEE. The TCR originated in a human donor with non-small cell lung cancer that progressed on radiotherapy plus ipilimumab. Some clones in this sample may be carry-over from other donors' samples. The V gene is TRBV9, the J gene TRBJ1-5; TRBD1 agrees at 7 bases. The sample consisted of peripheral blood, taken from a patient treated with radiotherapy plus ipilimumab. CDR3 sequence reads: CASSRMGQINQPQHF. The CDR3 DNA reads as TGTGCCAGCAGCCGCATGGGACAGATTAATCAGCCCCAGCATTTT.